This T cell receptor (beta chain) was captured by sequencing in a study of blood T cell repertoires in COVID-19. Overall study context: COVID-19 samples collected from the United States, Italy and Spain covered acute and convalescent phases. PBMCs, B-cell-depleted T cells, or T cells provided the cDNA or gDNA that made up the material.

Germline V gene sequence: CDR1 MNHEY, CDR2 SMNVEV (reference sequence). This CDR3 spans 17 amino acids. Per the study methods: Reference gene primer amplification gave estimated nucleated cell counts. The repertoire was sequenced with immunoSEQ multiplex PCR; TCRdb's copy has only in-frame clones and lacks some. The V and J calls and clone size come from that table; D and trimming were worked out from the DNA. This sample has roughly 260,000 clones, with around 87% found just once. The sample holds one count of this clone. An end of the junction does not agree with germline; a read error may underlie this.

Sequencing used peripheral blood. This chain joins TRBV27 and TRBJ1-2, with 12 bases aligning to TRBD1. The TCR originated in a woman aged 50 to 60 who had recovered from COVID-19. The chain's CDR3 is CASSVSGTGGGSEGYTF. DNA of the CDR3: TGTGCCAGCAGTGTATCCGGGACAGGGGGCGGATCGGAGGGCTACACCTTC.